The 2 T cell receptor beta chains reported below all come from one sample, sequenced in a study of blood T cells in healthy people across ages. The use of a sample-barcoded 5' primer and a J-beta primer mix characterized a second PCR of roughly 6 to 11 cycles. TCRdb re-analysed the 5' RACE reads in MiXCR, keeping a single row per CDR3 protein. Seen here are about 970,000 distinct CDR3 sequences, approximately 50% observed once, and the top ten hold 20% to 25%. The specimen sequenced was blood. The receptors come from a woman in her sixties or seventies in good health.

This clonotype showed up just a few times. V and J are TRBV11-2 and TRBJ2-3; weak D call: TRBD2 (5 bases). Per the germline V gene, CDR1 is SGHAT and CDR2 is FQNNGV. This CDR3 comprises 15 residues. V lost 2 bases and J lost 1, with 10 bases in between. The CDR3 spells CASSLWAGGTDTQYF. The DNA of the CDR3 is TGTGCCAGCAGCTTATGGGCCGGGGGCACAGATACGCAGTATTTT. Combining the CDR3 with reference TRBV11-2 and TRBJ2-3 gives the whole variable domain EAGVAQSPRYKIIEKRQSVAFWCNPISGHATLYWYQQILGQGPKLLIQFQNNGVVDDSQLPKDRFSAERLKGVDSTLKIQPAKLEDSAVYLCASSLWAGGTDTQYFGPGTRLTVL.

This clonotype was picked up a small number of times. The chain is built from TRBV27 and TRBJ2-7, with 7 bases that match TRBD1. The CDR3 runs to 16 residues. Looked up from germline, CDR1 is MNHEY and CDR2 is SMNVEV (reference sequence). Trimming took 4 bases from V and 2 from J; bases not matched to a gene: 11. As DNA, the CDR3 is TGTGCCAGCAGTTCACCGACCCGGCAGGGGGCCTACGAGCAGTACTTC. It specifies CASSSPTRQGAYEQYF.